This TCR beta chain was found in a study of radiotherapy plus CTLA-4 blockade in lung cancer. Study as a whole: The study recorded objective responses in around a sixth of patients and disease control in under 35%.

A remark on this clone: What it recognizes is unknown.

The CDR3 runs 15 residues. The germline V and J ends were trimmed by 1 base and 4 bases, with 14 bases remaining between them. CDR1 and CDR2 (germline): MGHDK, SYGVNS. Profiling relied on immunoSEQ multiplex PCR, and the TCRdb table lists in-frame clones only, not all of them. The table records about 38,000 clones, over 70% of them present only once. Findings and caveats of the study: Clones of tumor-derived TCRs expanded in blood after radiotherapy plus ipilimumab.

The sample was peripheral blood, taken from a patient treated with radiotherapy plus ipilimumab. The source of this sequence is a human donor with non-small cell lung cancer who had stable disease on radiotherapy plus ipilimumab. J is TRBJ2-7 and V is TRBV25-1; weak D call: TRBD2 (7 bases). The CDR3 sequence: CASSESGGRSYEQYF. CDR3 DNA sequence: TGTGCCAGCAGTGAATCCGGGGGGCGTTCTTACGAGCAGTACTTC.